This entry lists 31 T cell receptor beta chains sequenced from one sample in a study of shared clonotypes between healthy human individuals. Profiling relied on immunoSEQ multiplex PCR, and the TCRdb table lists in-frame clones only, not all of them. This table holds about 980,000 clones, approximately 80% found once. Sample: memory CD4+ T cells sorted from blood. Indicated subset: CD45RA-negative fraction. Receptors were obtained from a man aged 18 to 35 in good health.

This clone was found once. The V and J genes are TRBV7-2 and TRBJ1-3, with D perhaps TRBD1 (6 bases). The germline V gene has CDR1 SGHTA and CDR2 FQGNSA. V gave up 5 bases and J gave up 0 bases, with 14 bases separating them. This CDR3 spans 16 amino acids. CDR3 DNA: TGTGCCAGCAGCAAGAGTCAGGGGAGCTCTGGAAACACCATATATTTT. Protein: CASSKSQGSSGNTIYF.

The chain recombines TRBV19 with TRBJ2-6; no definite D call. Per germline, CDR1 LNHDA and CDR2 SQIVND (reference sequence). The V and J ends lost 4 bases and 0 bases respectively, with 13 bases between them. The CDR3 sequence is 17 residues long. This CDR3 is CASSSGRQGSGANVLTF. The CDR3 DNA sequence: TGTGCCAGTAGTAGCGGCAGACAAGGCTCTGGGGCCAACGTCCTGACTTTC.

This clone was detected only a few times. This CDR3 is CASSLEGSANEKLFF. The CDR3 DNA follows: TGTGCCAGCAGCTTGGAAGGGTCTGCTAATGAAAAACTGTTTTTT. The rearrangement uses TRBV5-5 and TRBJ1-4, with D hard to call. V dropped 0 bases and J dropped 3 bases, with 9 bases sitting between them. The CDR3 covers 15 residues. Germline CDR1 SGHKS, CDR2 YYEKEE (reference sequence).

This rearrangement joins TRBV18 to TRBJ1-3, with TRBD1 matching over 7 bases. The CDR3 is 15 amino acids. Trimming took 4 bases from V and 0 from J; bases not matched to a gene: 3. CDR1 is KGHSH and CDR2 is LQKENI in the germline V gene. Here the CDR3 reads CASSRDSLSGNTIYF. The CDR3 nucleotides are TGTGCCAGCTCACGGGACAGTCTCTCTGGAAACACCATATATTTT.

The rearrangement links TRBV6-6 to TRBJ2-7; the match to TRBD1 covers 7 bases. Germline V gene data show CDR1 as MNHNY and CDR2 as SVGAGI (reference sequence). The CDR3 is 15 residues long. V dropped 0 bases and J dropped 2; count of bases not matched to a gene: 4. The chain's CDR3 is CASSYSTGFAYEQYF. The DNA for the CDR3 is TGTGCCAGCAGTTACTCGACAGGGTTTGCCTACGAGCAGTACTTC.

The J gene is TRBJ2-7, the V gene TRBV11-3; unclear D gene. The germline V gene has CDR1 SGHNT and CDR2 YENEEA. The V gene lost 11 bases and the J gene lost 0 bases, with 23 bases spanning the gap. The CDR3 extends over 16 amino acids. Written as DNA, the CDR3 is TGTGCCGACATTCCCCCCGGCGCTGGGAACTCCTACGAGCAGTACTTC. The encoded protein is CADIPPGAGNSYEQYF.

The V gene is TRBV4-2, the J gene TRBJ2-1; 8 bases agree with TRBD2. The germline V gene has CDR1 LGHNA and CDR2 YNFKEQ. The CDR3 totals 15 residues. With V trimmed by 2 bases and J by 4 bases, 4 bases remained unmatched. The CDR3 DNA follows: TGTGCCAGCAGCCAATCGACGGGGGGGTACAATGAGCAGTTCTTC. It specifies CASSQSTGGYNEQFF.

The chain joins TRBV6-1 to TRBJ1-6; D unclear. V gave up 7 bases and J gave up 7 bases, with 11 bases separating them. Germline V gene sequence: CDR1 MNHNS, CDR2 SASEGT. This CDR3 comprises 13 residues. The CDR3 is CASIPLGNSPLHF. CDR3 in DNA: TGTGCCAGCATTCCCCTGGGCAATTCACCCCTCCACTTT.

The V and J genes are TRBV11-2 and TRBJ1-2; D might be TRBD1 (5 bases). Germline values: CDR1 SGHAT, CDR2 FQNNGV. V gave up 1 base and J gave up 8 bases, with 14 bases separating them. This CDR3 region has 14 residues. The CDR3 reads CASSLVWGEGGYTF. The DNA for the CDR3 is TGTGCCAGCAGCTTAGTTTGGGGGGAAGGCGGCTACACCTTC.

This chain uses TRBV9 with TRBJ2-5; the D gene could be TRBD1 or TRBD2 (5 bases each). Trimming removed 0 bases from V and 4 bases from J, with 25 bases in between. The CDR3 consists of 19 residues. Looked up from germline, CDR1 is SGDLS and CDR2 is YYNGEE. CDR3 sequence (DNA): TGTGCCAGCAGCGTAGAGGTAGGCAGGGAGTCCGGCGACGGAGAGACCCAGTACTTC. It codes for CASSVEVGRESGDGETQYF.

The chain is built from TRBV5-1 and TRBJ1-4; no definite D call. The CDR3 runs 16 residues. The germline CDR1 and CDR2 sequences are SGHRS and YFSETQ. V lost 2 bases and J 7 bases, leaving 18 bases between the germline ends. The CDR3 reads CASSLGGRPEGEKLFF. The DNA of the CDR3 is TGCGCCAGCAGCTTAGGAGGGCGACCAGAGGGTGAAAAACTGTTTTTT. The whole variable domain, filled in from reference TRBV5-1 and TRBJ1-4, reads KAGVTQTPRYLIKTRGQQVTLSCSPISGHRSVSWYQQTPGQGLQFLFEYFSETQRNKGNFPGRFSGRQFSNSRSEMNVSTLELGDSALYLCASSLGGRPEGEKLFFGSGTQLSVL.

The J gene is TRBJ2-1, the V gene TRBV5-4, with 10 bases fitting TRBD2. V dropped 4 bases and J dropped 6; count of bases not matched to a gene: 4. This CDR3 has 14 residues. Germline assignment: CDR1 SGHNT and CDR2 YYREEE (reference sequence). The CDR3 coding sequence is TGTGCCAGCAGCCTACTAGCGGGGTTCAATGAGCAGTTCTTC. Amino acid sequence: CASSLLAGFNEQFF. Complete variable domain (other parts from reference TRBV5-4 and TRBJ2-1): ETGVTQSPTHLIKTRGQQVTLRCSSQSGHNTVSWYQQALGQGPQFIFQYYREEENGRGNFPPRFSGLQFPNYSSELNVNALELDDSALYLCASSLLAGFNEQFFGPGTRLTVL.

This clone was picked up a small number of times. The CDR3 region is CASKAGTSGRNEQFF. The CDR3 DNA reads TGTGCCAGCAAGGCCGGGACTAGCGGGAGGAATGAGCAGTTCTTC. This chain links TRBV6-5 with TRBJ2-1; 15 positions match TRBD2. Germline trimming cut 7 bases from V and 7 bases from J; bases unmatched to any gene: 5. This CDR3 has 15 residues. From germline, CDR1 is MNHEY and CDR2 SVGAGI.

V gene TRBV5-1 combines with J gene TRBJ1-1; no definite D call. Looked up from germline, CDR1 is SGHRS and CDR2 is YFSETQ. Trimming took off 0 bases at V and 0 bases at J, with 9 bases between the two ends. There are 15 residues in the CDR3. The CDR3 DNA reads TGCGCCAGCAGCTTGGGGGCAGAAATGAACACTGAAGCTTTCTTT. Its translation is CASSLGAEMNTEAFF. Based on the CDR3 plus reference TRBV5-1 and TRBJ1-1, the full variable domain is KAGVTQTPRYLIKTRGQQVTLSCSPISGHRSVSWYQQTPGQGLQFLFEYFSETQRNKGNFPGRFSGRQFSNSRSEMNVSTLELGDSALYLCASSLGAEMNTEAFFGQGTRLTVV.

The count of this clone is one. The chain is built from TRBV10-2 and TRBJ2-7, with 10 bases lining up with TRBD2. CDR1 is WSHSY, CDR2 SAAADI, per germline. The CDR3 length is 15 residues. J lost 6 bases, V lost 2 bases, and 7 bases had no gene match. Here the CDR3 reads CASSEAPGLASEQYF. CDR3 nucleotides: TGCGCCAGCAGTGAGGCGCCGGGACTAGCGTCCGAGCAGTACTTC.

The chain uses TRBV10-2 and TRBJ2-5, with 7 bases matching TRBD2. V lost 6 bases to trimming and J lost 5 bases; unmatched junction nucleotides: 12. Looked up from germline, CDR1 is WSHSY and CDR2 is SAAADI. This CDR3 spans 15 amino acids. CDR3: CASSAGRAGGETQYF. The CDR3 nucleotides read TGCGCCAGCAGCGCGGGGAGGGCCGGCGGGGAGACCCAGTACTTC.

Of note for this clone: In the same sample, other DNA sequences code for this CDR3. The rearrangement joins TRBV15 to TRBJ2-5; D gene ambiguous. In germline, CDR1 is LNHNV, CDR2 YYDKDF (reference sequence). V was pared by 1 base and J by 4 bases, with 4 bases between. This CDR3 region has 12 residues. CDR3 residues: CATSRGGETQYF. CDR3 bases: TGTGCCACCAGCAGAGGGGGAGAGACCCAGTACTTC. The whole variable domain, remainder taken from reference TRBV15 and TRBJ2-5, is DAMVIQNPRYQVTQFGKPVTLSCSQTLNHNVMYWYQQKSSQAPKLLFHYYDKDFNNEADTPDNFQSRRPNTSFCFLDIRSPGLGDTAMYLCATSRGGETQYFGPGTRLLVL.

This chain uses TRBV25-1 with TRBJ2-5; D ambiguous. Germline CDR1 reads MGHDK; CDR2 reads SYGVNS. Trimming removed 3 bases at V and 5 bases at J, with 13 bases between. The CDR3 loop spans 14 amino acids. DNA of the CDR3: TGTGCCAGCAGTGACTCTCGGGTCCTGGAGACCCAGTACTTC. As protein: CASSDSRVLETQYF.

The chain carries TRBV5-1 and TRBJ2-7; 10 nucleotides line up with TRBD2. This CDR3 is built from 15 residues. The J segment lost 3 bases and the V segment lost 5 bases, leaving 8 bases of the junction unmatched. Germline CDR1 SGHRS, CDR2 YFSETQ. Here the CDR3 DNA reads TGCGCCAGCAGTCCCGGTAGCGGGGGGTTCTACGAGCAGTACTTC. It specifies CASSPGSGGFYEQYF.

The V call is TRBV6-5, the J call TRBJ2-1; 10 bases match TRBD1. This CDR3 is built from 15 residues. CDR1 and CDR2 from the germline V gene are MNHEY and SVGAGI. Trimming at V came to 6 bases and at J to 4 bases, leaving 6 bases not matched to a gene. CDR3 sequence (DNA): TGTGCCAGCAGGCCCGGGACAGGGGTGTACAATGAGCAGTTCTTC. It encodes CASRPGTGVYNEQFF.

There are a few counts of this clone. The CDR3: CAWTGQGRETEAFF. The CDR3 DNA sequence: TGTGCCTGGACAGGACAGGGGAGAGAAACTGAAGCTTTCTTT. This chain uses TRBV30 with TRBJ1-1; TRBD1 aligns across 9 bases. The CDR3 spans 14 residues. Germline CDR1 GTSNPN, CDR2 SVGIG (reference sequence). The junction had 8 bases not matched to a gene; V was cut back by 4 bases and J by 5 bases.

This clone came up many times. The same CDR3 also results from other DNA sequences found in this sample. The V and J genes are TRBV28 and TRBJ2-7; the match to TRBD1 covers 8 bases. V lost 4 bases, J lost 0 bases, and 5 bases stayed unmatched. Germline V gene lookup returns CDR1 MDHEN and CDR2 SYDVKM. The CDR3 is 15 amino acids. In nucleotides, the CDR3 is TGTGCCAGCAGTTCCACCGGGACAGGCTCCTACGAGCAGTACTTC. Its translation: CASSSTGTGSYEQYF.

The rearrangement uses TRBV19 and TRBJ1-2, with D perhaps matching TRBD1 (5 bases). The germline V gene has CDR1 LNHDA and CDR2 SQIVND (reference sequence). Trimming cost V 4 bases and J 0 bases, with 9 bases left between them. This CDR3 is 14 amino acids long. The CDR3 loop is CASSTQVPNYGYTF. Written as DNA, the CDR3 is TGTGCCAGTAGTACACAGGTCCCTAACTATGGCTACACCTTC. The whole variable domain, remainder taken from reference TRBV19 and TRBJ1-2, is DGGITQSPKYLFRKEGQNVTLSCEQNLNHDAMYWYRQDPGQGLRLIYYSQIVNDFQKGDIAEGYSVSREKKESFPLTVTSAQKNPTAFYLCASSTQVPNYGYTFGSGTRLTVV.

V and J are TRBV28 and TRBJ2-7; TRBD2 matches at 7 bases. V shed 2 bases and J 2 bases; nucleotides not matched to a gene: 12. The germline gives CDR1 MDHEN, CDR2 SYDVKM. The CDR3 loop spans 17 amino acids. In DNA form, the CDR3 reads TGTGCCAGCAGTTTAGAGTGGGCGCGGGGGACCACCTACGAGCAGTACTTC. The encoded protein is CASSLEWARGTTYEQYF.

Concerning this clone itself: A read error is likely here: a far larger clone is one base away. The chain combines TRBV4-2 with TRBJ2-5, with unresolved D. Germline V gives CDR1 LGHNA, CDR2 YNFKEQ. Deletions cut 0 bases from V and 6 bases from J, with 14 bases between. The CDR3 spans 15 residues. The CDR3 DNA reads TGTGCCAGCAGCCAAGATTGGTCGATGTCAAAGACCCAGTACTTC. It encodes CASSQDWSMSKTQYF.

The rearrangement uses TRBV7-3 and TRBJ2-7; D gene uncertain. CDR1 and CDR2 (germline): SGHTA, FQGTGA. There are 13 residues in the CDR3. Trimming took 2 bases from V and 2 from J, leaving 7 bases between them. The CDR3 sequence is CASSLGVTYEQYF. CDR3 sequence (DNA): TGTGCCAGCAGCTTAGGCGTAACCTACGAGCAGTACTTC.

This clone came up once. V is TRBV30 and J is TRBJ1-5; D unresolved. Germline values: CDR1 GTSNPN, CDR2 SVGIG (reference sequence). The CDR3 sequence is 15 residues long. V lost 0 bases and J 1 base, leaving 10 bases between the germline ends. CDR3 nucleotide sequence: TGTGCCTGGAGTGTACAGAGCGGGAGCAATCAGCCCCAGCATTTT. This translates into CAWSVQSGSNQPQHF.

This clone appeared once. The chain combines TRBV7-2 with TRBJ2-2, with 7 bases fitting TRBD2. V was clipped by 8 bases and J by 4 bases; unmatched bases: 10. The CDR3 runs 15 residues. The V gene's germline CDR1 is SGHTA and CDR2 FQGNSA. This CDR3 is CASLGGGASTGELFF. The DNA of the CDR3 is TGTGCCAGCTTGGGGGGAGGGGCAAGCACCGGGGAGCTGTTTTTT.

The chain couples TRBV5-1 to TRBJ2-7; no firm D call. Trimming pared 0 bases from V and 6 bases from J, leaving 10 bases between. The germline gives CDR1 SGHRS, CDR2 YFSETQ. This CDR3 has 13 residues. The CDR3: CASSLGASPEQYF. In DNA form, the CDR3 reads TGCGCCAGCAGCTTGGGGGCGTCCCCCGAGCAGTACTTC.

The chain couples TRBV4-1 to TRBJ2-1; D ambiguous. The germline gives CDR1 MGHRA, CDR2 YSYEKL. This CDR3 comprises 15 residues. Trimming stripped 1 base from V and 0 bases from J, with 7 bases between. The CDR3 DNA follows: TGCGCCAGCAGCCAAGGCGACACCTCCTACAATGAGCAGTTCTTC. Amino acids: CASSQGDTSYNEQFF.

V is TRBV6-5 and J is TRBJ1-2; 8 bases agree with TRBD1. J was trimmed by 4 bases and V by 2 bases; bases with no gene match: 6. CDR1 is MNHEY and CDR2 is SVGAGI in the germline V gene. CDR3 length: 15 amino acids. CDR3 protein: CASSYGAGGAYGYTF. The CDR3 coding sequence is TGTGCCAGCAGTTACGGGGCAGGGGGCGCCTATGGCTACACCTTC.